This paragraph covers one T cell receptor beta chain sequence. Its antigen is still unknown. This sample stems from a study of OX40 agonist ivuxolimab in advanced cancers. About the study: Prior anti-PD-1, anti-PD-L1 or anti-CTLA-4 therapy was allowed; 35% to 40% had some. Study-level points and caveats: CD8+ T cells (on average) carried more expanded clones than CD4+ T cells. CD4+ and CD8+ blood T cells expanded clonally by week 6 at 0.1 to 3.0 mg/kg. It was also the case that some nonresponders had low normalized T-cell clonal expansion.

Germline V CDR1 and CDR2: LNHNV, YYDKDF (reference sequence). The V end lost 4 bases, the J end lost 2 bases, and 11 bases lay between the germline ends. The CDR3 has 14 residues. Profiling relied on immunoSEQ multiplex PCR, and the TCRdb table lists in-frame clones only, not all of them. The sample yields 40,000 to 45,000 clones, about 89% seen once. The sequence derives from an adult with an advanced solid tumor such as melanoma, head and neck, liver or kidney cancer. This material consisted of CD4+ or CD8+ T cells sorted from blood, taken in a trial of the OX40 agonist ivuxolimab. This chain joins TRBV15 and TRBJ2-5; D may correspond to TRBD1 or TRBD2 (5 bases each). CDR3: CATSNTGRQETQYF. DNA of the CDR3: TGTGCCACCAGCAATACGGGACGGCAAGAGACCCAGTACTTC.